The rows below give T cell receptor beta chains drawn from one sample of a study of shared clonotypes between healthy human individuals. Using immunoSEQ multiplex PCR, the repertoire was profiled, and TCRdb retains in-frame clones only, with some absent. Of nearly 1,000,000 clones in the sample, approximately 80% were seen once. Input material: memory CD4+ T cells sorted from blood. Receptors originate from a man younger than 30 in good health. Each CDR3 is given with its conserved first and last residue. D genes are given only for firm matches. Clone size is given for some rows only: seen once, a few or many times, or a class if the clone is expanded.

j_call d_call clone_size v_call cdr3_aa cdr3_nt
TRBJ2-5 - - TRBV11-2 CASSLGRLGVQETQYF TGTGCCAGCAGCTTAGGCCGGCTCGGGGTCCAAGAGACCCAGTACTTC
TRBJ2-2 TRBD1 - TRBV10-1 CASTRDRGQTGELFF TGCGCCAGCACCCGCGACAGGGGGCAAACCGGGGAGCTGTTTTTT
TRBJ2-7 - - TRBV5-4 CASSLEPTLSEQYF TGTGCCAGCAGCTTAGAGCCTACCCTGTCCGAGCAGTACTTC
TRBJ1-1 - - TRBV2 CASTVNGYLAFF TGTGCCAGCACCGTAAATGGGTATTTAGCTTTCTTT
TRBJ1-2 - once TRBV18 CASSPWPSSGYTF TGTGCCAGCTCACCCTGGCCGAGCTCGGGCTACACCTTC
TRBJ2-1 TRBD2 - TRBV5-1 CASSSGLGYSGPDNEQFF TGCGCCAGCAGCTCGGGACTAGGGTATTCGGGCCCCGACAATGAGCAGTTCTTC
TRBJ1-2 - many TRBV30 CAWTDSGLGYTF TGTGCCTGGACCGATTCAGGGTTGGGCTACACCTTC
TRBJ2-7 TRBD1 once TRBV2 CASSEQGAYEQYF TGTGCCAGCAGTGAGCAGGGGGCCTACGAGCAGTACTTC
TRBJ2-2 TRBD2 - TRBV9 CASSVERGNTGELFF TGTGCCAGCAGCGTAGAGCGGGGAAACACCGGGGAGCTGTTTTTT
TRBJ1-6 - - TRBV6-4 CASSEQLNSPLHF TGTGCCAGCAGTGAACAGCTTAATTCACCCCTCCACTTT
TRBJ2-5 TRBD2 - TRBV7-9 CASSSGGNGETQYF TGTGCCAGCAGCAGCGGGGGCAACGGGGAGACCCAGTACTTC
TRBJ2-3 - - TRBV7-9 CASSVIVRSTDTQYF TGTGCCAGCAGCGTAATCGTCCGGAGCACAGATACGCAGTATTTT
TRBJ2-7 - - TRBV10-3 CAITGGRGYEQYF TGTGCCATCACCGGGGGCAGGGGGTACGAGCAGTACTTC
TRBJ2-5 - - TRBV4-1 CASSQDGNLLETQYF TGCGCCAGCAGCCAAGACGGAAACTTATTAGAGACCCAGTACTTC
TRBJ2-2 - - TRBV5-4 CASSLDRASAGELFF TGTGCCAGCAGCTTGGATAGGGCTAGTGCCGGGGAGCTGTTTTTT
TRBJ1-1 - few TRBV30 CAWTNLIGGREAFF TGTGCCTGGACCAACCTAATAGGGGGTCGTGAAGCTTTCTTT
TRBJ1-6 TRBD1 - TRBV2 CASSAGQGLSSPLHF TGTGCCAGCAGTGCGGGACAGGGATTAAGTTCACCCCTCCACTTT
TRBJ1-6 TRBD1 - TRBV29-1 CSVGQGDNSPLHF TGCAGCGTCGGACAGGGAGATAATTCACCCCTCCACTTT
TRBJ2-7 - - TRBV29-1 CSVRDSSYEQYF TGCAGCGTGAGGGACTCCTCCTACGAGCAGTACTTC
TRBJ2-3 - - TRBV5-6 CASSLYRVITDTQYF TGTGCCAGCAGCTTGTACAGGGTTATCACAGATACGCAGTATTTT
TRBJ1-2 - - TRBV29-1 CSVDRVNYGYTF TGCAGCGTTGATCGCGTTAACTATGGCTACACCTTC
TRBJ1-4 - - TRBV4-3 CASSQGNGNEKLFF TGCGCCAGCAGCCAAGGAAATGGGAATGAAAAACTGTTTTTT
TRBJ2-3 - - TRBV7-2 CASSKIRATDTQYF TGTGCCAGCAGCAAGATAAGAGCCACAGATACGCAGTATTTT
TRBJ2-3 - few TRBV6-5 CASRADTQYF TGTGCCAGCAGGGCGGATACGCAGTATTTT
TRBJ2-1 TRBD1 - TRBV11-3 CASSLGQGGYNEQFF TGTGCCAGCAGCTTGGGACAGGGGGGATACAATGAGCAGTTCTTC
TRBJ1-1 - - TRBV29-1 CSVDRTENTEAFF TGCAGCGTTGACAGGACAGAGAACACTGAAGCTTTCTTT
TRBJ1-1 - - TRBV29-1 CSVRDFKVTEAFF TGCAGCGTTCGGGACTTCAAGGTGACTGAAGCTTTCTTT
TRBJ2-4 - - TRBV30 CARGVVKNIQYF TGTGCCCGGGGAGTAGTCAAAAACATTCAGTACTTC
TRBJ2-5 - - TRBV4-2 CASSQPGVVETQYF TGTGCCAGCAGCCAACCGGGGGTGGTGGAGACCCAGTACTTC
TRBJ2-2 TRBD1 - TRBV19 CASSRQQGAGELFF TGTGCCAGTAGTAGACAGCAGGGGGCCGGGGAGCTGTTTTTT
TRBJ2-1 TRBD2 few TRBV11-2 CASSLVSGGSYNEQFF TGTGCCAGCAGCTTAGTCAGCGGGGGGTCCTACAATGAGCAGTTCTTC
TRBJ2-2 - - TRBV14 CASSLNLNGELFF TGTGCCAGCAGCCTAAACCTGAACGGGGAGCTGTTTTTT
TRBJ1-2 - - TRBV9 CASSDPYGYGYTF TGTGCCAGCAGCGATCCATACGGCTATGGCTACACCTTC
TRBJ1-1 - - TRBV5-6 CASTSTVNTEAFF TGTGCCAGCACCTCGACAGTGAACACTGAAGCTTTCTTT
TRBJ2-3 TRBD1 - TRBV27 CASSFAGQEILTQYF TGTGCCAGCAGTTTTGCTGGACAGGAAATTCTTACGCAGTATTTT
TRBJ1-2 TRBD1 - TRBV6-1 CASSEAGTAYGYTF TGTGCCAGCAGTGAAGCAGGGACAGCCTATGGCTACACCTTC
TRBJ2-5 TRBD1 - TRBV7-2 CASSSYRGMAQYF TGTGCCAGCAGCTCTTACAGGGGGATGGCCCAGTACTTC
TRBJ1-5 - - TRBV7-9 CASSLGMRDGQPQHF TGTGCCAGCAGCTTAGGCATGAGGGACGGTCAGCCCCAGCATTTT
TRBJ2-7 - - TRBV29-1 CSVVLKSRLYEQYF TGCAGCGTTGTATTAAAAAGCCGCCTCTACGAGCAGTACTTC
TRBJ2-1 TRBD2 - TRBV7-2 CASSSRLAGINNEQFF TGTGCCAGCAGCAGCCGACTAGCGGGAATTAACAATGAGCAGTTCTTC
TRBJ1-3 - - TRBV6-5 CASSYSGLSGNTIYF TGTGCCAGCAGTTACTCCGGGCTCTCTGGAAACACCATATATTTT
TRBJ1-5 TRBD1 few TRBV30 CAWSVHGTGNSNQPQHF TGTGCCTGGAGTGTACACGGGACAGGCAATAGCAATCAGCCCCAGCATTTT
TRBJ1-6 TRBD1 few TRBV10-3 CAISDRTGESSPLHF TGTGCCATCAGTGATAGGACAGGGGAAAGCTCACCCCTCCACTTT
TRBJ2-1 - - TRBV19 CASSIIGREQFF TGTGCCAGTAGTATTATCGGACGGGAGCAGTTCTTC